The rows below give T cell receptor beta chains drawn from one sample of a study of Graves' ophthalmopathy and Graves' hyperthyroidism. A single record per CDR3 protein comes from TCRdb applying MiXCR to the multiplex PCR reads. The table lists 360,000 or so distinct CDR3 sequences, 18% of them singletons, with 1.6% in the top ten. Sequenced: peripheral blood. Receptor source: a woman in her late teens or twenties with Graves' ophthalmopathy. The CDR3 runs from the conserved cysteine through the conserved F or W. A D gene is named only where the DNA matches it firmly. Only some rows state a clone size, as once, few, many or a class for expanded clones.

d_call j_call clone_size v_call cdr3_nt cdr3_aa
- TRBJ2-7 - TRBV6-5 TGTGCCAGCAGTTACGGGGGCGGCGGGAAGGTTTACGAGCAGTACTTC CASSYGGGGKVYEQYF
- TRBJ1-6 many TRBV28 TGTGCCAGCAGTTTAGGAGGAGACAATTCACCCCTCCACTTT CASSLGGDNSPLHF
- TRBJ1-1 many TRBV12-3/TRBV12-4 TGTGCCAGCAGTTTAATATTTCGGGGGGCTCGGACTGAAGCTTTCTTT CASSLIFRGARTEAFF
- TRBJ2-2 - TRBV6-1 TGTGCCAGCACCAAAGGGGTTGGGGGCCCCACCGGGGAGCTGTTTTTT CASTKGVGGPTGELFF
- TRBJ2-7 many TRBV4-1 TGCGCCAGCAGCCAAGATACAGGGAACTACGAGCAGTACTTC CASSQDTGNYEQYF
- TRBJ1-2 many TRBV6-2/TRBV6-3 TGTGCCAGCAGTAATACCGCTGGCTACACCTTC CASSNTAGYTF
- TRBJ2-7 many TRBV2 TGTGCCAGCAGTGAGCAGAGATCCTACGAGCAGTACTTC CASSEQRSYEQYF
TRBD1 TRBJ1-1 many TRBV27 TGTGCCAGCAGGGCTCGACAGGGGCGCACTGAAGCTTTCTTT CASRARQGRTEAFF
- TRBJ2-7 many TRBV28 TGTGCCAGCAGTTCAAAAGTCTCGGTCCCCGGCCTCTACGAGCAGTACTTC CASSSKVSVPGLYEQYF
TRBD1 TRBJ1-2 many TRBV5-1 TGCGCCAGCAGCTTGGCGGGGACAGGGGAAGGCTATGGCTACACCTTC CASSLAGTGEGYGYTF
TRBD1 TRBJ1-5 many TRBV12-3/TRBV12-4 TGTGCCAGCAGCACAGACAGGGGAACGGGTCAGCCCCAGCATTTT CASSTDRGTGQPQHF
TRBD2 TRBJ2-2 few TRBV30 TGTGCCTGCCTCCCCGCCGGGACAGTGGACTTAGCGGGGGGCACCGGGGAGCTGTTTTTT CACLPAGTVDLAGGTGELFF
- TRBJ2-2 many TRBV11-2 TGTGCCAGCAGCTTGGGGGGGACAGCGAACACCGGGGAGCTGTTTTTT CASSLGGTANTGELFF
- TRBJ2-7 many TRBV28 TGTGCCAGCATGGTAGGGACCTACGAGCAGTACTTC CASMVGTYEQYF
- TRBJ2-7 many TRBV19 TGTGCCAGTAGTCCGGGAGCATGGATTACCTTC CASSPGAWITF
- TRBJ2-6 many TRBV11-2 TGTGCCGGCAGCTTAGTGGGCCCCTCTGGGGCCAACGTCCTGACTTTC CAGSLVGPSGANVLTF
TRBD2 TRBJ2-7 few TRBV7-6 TGTGCCAGCAGCTTAGACAAGAGCGGGAACCGTTACGAGCAGTACTTC CASSLDKSGNRYEQYF
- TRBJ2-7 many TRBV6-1 TGTGCCAGCAGTGAAGGACAGCCCTACGAGCAGTACTTC CASSEGQPYEQYF
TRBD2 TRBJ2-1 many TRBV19 TGTGCCAGTAGCCAGACTAGCGGGTTATACAATGAGCAGTTCTTC CASSQTSGLYNEQFF
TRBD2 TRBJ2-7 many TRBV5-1 TGCGCCAGCAACCCTTTACGGGGGGACTCCTACGAGCAGTACTTC CASNPLRGDSYEQYF
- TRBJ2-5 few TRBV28 TGTGCCAGCAGTTTATGGCAGGTTGAGACCCAGTACTTC CASSLWQVETQYF
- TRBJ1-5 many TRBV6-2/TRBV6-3 TGTGCCAGCACCACTTCCAGTTCTAGCAATCAGCCCCAGCATTTT CASTTSSSSNQPQHF
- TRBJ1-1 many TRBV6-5 TGTGCCAGCAGTTACCGGGACATAATGAACACTGAAGCTTTCTTT CASSYRDIMNTEAFF
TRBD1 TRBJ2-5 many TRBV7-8 TGTGCCAGCAGCTTAACGCCCCCTACCCGGACAGGGGGCGCGGGGACCCAGTACTTC CASSLTPPTRTGGAGTQYF
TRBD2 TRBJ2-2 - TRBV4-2 TGTGCCAGCAGCCAAAATGGACTAGCGGGAGACACCGGGGAGCTGTTTTTT CASSQNGLAGDTGELFF
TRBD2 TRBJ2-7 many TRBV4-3 TGCGCCAGCAGCCAGGTATTACTAGCGGGAGACTACGAGCAGTACTTC CASSQVLLAGDYEQYF
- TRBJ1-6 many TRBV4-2 TGTGCCAGCAGCCAAGTGGCGCAAGATCAGTCACCCCTCCACTTT CASSQVAQDQSPLHF
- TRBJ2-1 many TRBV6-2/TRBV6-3 TGTGCCAGCAGGATAGCGGCAAGCTCCTACAATGAGCAGTTCTTC CASRIAASSYNEQFF
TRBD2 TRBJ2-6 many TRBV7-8 TGTGCCAGCAGCTCACGGGGAGGGAGGGGGGCCAACGTCCTGACTTTC CASSSRGGRGANVLTF
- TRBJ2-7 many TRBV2 TGTGCCATAAATCCCCTTGTTGGCCGGGACACCTTCTCCTACGAGCAGTACTTC CAINPLVGRDTFSYEQYF
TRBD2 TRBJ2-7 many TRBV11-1 TGTGCCAGCAGCCTCAGCGGGATTAGCCTAGCGGGGGACTACGAGCAGTACTTC CASSLSGISLAGDYEQYF
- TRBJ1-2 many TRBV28 TGTGCCAGCCAAGGACGGAGGTTCTATGGCTACACCTTC CASQGRRFYGYTF
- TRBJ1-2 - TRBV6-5 TGTGCCAGCAGTTACTCGGAAAGCCACATGATTAACTATGGCTACACCTTC CASSYSESHMINYGYTF
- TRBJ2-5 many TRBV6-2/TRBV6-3 TGTGCCAGCAGTTATGAGGGCTCCGGTCAAGAGACCCAGTACTTC CASSYEGSGQETQYF
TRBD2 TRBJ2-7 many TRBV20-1 TGCAGTGCTCGCGGCATGGGGACTAGCGGCTACGAGCAGTACTTC CSARGMGTSGYEQYF
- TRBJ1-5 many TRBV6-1 TGTGCCAGCAGTGATTACAGCAATCAGCCCCAGCATTTT CASSDYSNQPQHF
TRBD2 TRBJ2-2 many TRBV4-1 TGCGCCAGCAGCCGAGTCACTAGCGATAACACCGGGGAGCTGTTTTTT CASSRVTSDNTGELFF